Listed below are T cell receptor beta chains from one sample, sequenced in a study of monozygotic twins with cystic fibrosis. The repertoire was sequenced with immunoSEQ multiplex PCR; TCRdb's copy has only in-frame clones and lacks some. This repertoire shows fewer than 30,000 clones, 70% to 90% found once; its top ten account for approximately 0.93%. What was sequenced was blood. Receptors originate from a girl aged 2 to 10 with cystic fibrosis. Each CDR3 is given with its conserved first and last residue. The D gene is left open where the match is weak. Rows may omit the clone size; those that give it use once, few, many or a size class.

d_call j_call clone_size v_call cdr3_aa cdr3_nt
TRBD1 TRBJ1-5 - TRBV4-1 CASSRYRGEGQPQHF TGCGCCAGCAGCCGATACAGGGGGGAGGGTCAGCCCCAGCATTTT
- TRBJ2-2 - TRBV25-1 CASRNERDRNTGELFF TGTGCCAGCAGGAATGAAAGGGACCGAAACACCGGGGAGCTGTTTTTT
TRBD1 TRBJ1-1 - TRBV10-1 CASGDRGLFF TGCGCCAGCGGGGACAGGGGGCTATTCTTT
TRBD1 TRBJ1-2 - TRBV13 CASSWRTGDLDGYTF TGTGCCAGCAGCTGGCGGACAGGGGATTTAGATGGCTACACCTTC
TRBD1 TRBJ1-1 - TRBV10-3 CAISGGDRGDTEAFF TGTGCCATCAGTGGAGGGGACAGGGGGGACACTGAAGCTTTCTTT
- TRBJ2-3 - TRBV6-6 CASEETTRTTQYF TGTGCCAGCGAGGAGACTACCCGTACTACGCAGTATTTT
- TRBJ2-7 - TRBV4-1 CASSQGVAAYEQYF TGCGCCAGCAGCCAAGGGGTCGCCGCCTACGAGCAGTACTTC
- TRBJ1-4 - TRBV2 CASSSPNQGLSNEKLFF TGTGCCAGCAGTTCACCAAATCAGGGGCTGTCTAATGAAAAACTGTTTTTT
- TRBJ1-2 few TRBV30 CAWSLGAGGYTF TGTGCCTGGAGTCTTGGGGCCGGAGGCTACACCTTC
- TRBJ1-1 - TRBV19 CASTDNSLGRMNTEAFF TGTGCCAGTACCGATAATTCCCTGGGACGGATGAACACTGAAGCTTTCTTT
TRBD1 TRBJ2-3 once TRBV7-9 CASSLRGTGTDTQYF TGTGCCAGCAGCTTACGCGGGACAGGGACAGATACGCAGTATTTT
- TRBJ2-7 - TRBV7-9 CASSPGGAYEQYF TGTGCCAGCAGCCCGGGTGGGGCATACGAGCAGTACTTC
- TRBJ2-1 - TRBV5-1 CASSLGPSVGPNEQFF TGCGCCAGCAGCTTGGGTCCTAGCGTTGGGCCCAATGAGCAGTTCTTC
- TRBJ1-2 - TRBV5-1 CASSSQAPHNYGYTF TGCGCCAGCAGCTCCCAGGCTCCCCATAACTATGGCTACACCTTC
- TRBJ1-2 few TRBV7-9 CASSIESPSLGYTF TGTGCCAGCAGCATCGAATCCCCGTCCCTGGGCTACACCTTC
- TRBJ1-2 once TRBV6-4 CASSDSIGGRGYTF TGTGCCAGCAGTGACTCGATTGGGGGGAGAGGCTACACCTTC
- TRBJ2-7 - TRBV7-9 CASSFLYEQYF TGTGCCAGCAGCTTCCTCTACGAGCAGTACTTC
- TRBJ2-1 - TRBV2 CASRSYNEQFF TGTGCCAGCAGAAGTTACAATGAGCAGTTCTTC
TRBD1 TRBJ1-2 - TRBV10-3 CATQGVEGYTF TGTGCCACGCAGGGGGTTGAGGGCTACACCTTC
- TRBJ2-2 few TRBV4-2 CASSPKDSWAGELFF TGTGCCAGCAGCCCGAAGGACTCGTGGGCCGGGGAGCTGTTTTTT
- TRBJ1-5 few TRBV6-6 CASSRPYQPQHF TGTGCCAGCAGTCGTCCGTATCAGCCCCAGCATTTT
- TRBJ2-1 - TRBV4-1 CASSHPGRNEQFF TGCGCCAGCAGCCACCCCGGCCGGAATGAGCAGTTCTTC
- TRBJ1-1 - TRBV7-2 CASSLTGNTEAFF TGTGCCAGCAGTCTGACAGGGAACACTGAAGCTTTCTTT
- TRBJ2-3 - TRBV4-1 CASSQDKVKLDTQYF TGCGCCAGCAGCCAAGATAAAGTGAAGTTGGATACGCAGTATTTT
- TRBJ2-1 - TRBV19 CASSILAAPGVDEQFF TGTGCCAGTAGTATCCTCGCGGCCCCGGGGGTGGATGAGCAGTTCTTC
- TRBJ1-1 - TRBV6-5 CASSRSEQAFF TGTGCCAGCAGTCGCTCGGAGCAAGCTTTCTTT
TRBD2 TRBJ2-1 - TRBV6-5 CASIGLAGDREQFF TGTGCCAGCATTGGGCTAGCGGGAGATCGTGAGCAGTTCTTC
- TRBJ2-7 - TRBV6-5 CASSYSAAANNYEQYF TGTGCCAGCAGTTACTCGGCGGCAGCTAACAACTACGAGCAGTACTTC
- TRBJ1-2 - TRBV5-8 CASSLVSDGYGYTF TGTGCCAGCAGCTTGGTTAGCGACGGCTATGGCTACACCTTC
- TRBJ2-1 - TRBV7-9 CASSFEGASSYNEQFF TGTGCCAGCAGCTTTGAAGGGGCGAGCTCCTACAATGAGCAGTTCTTC
- TRBJ1-1 - TRBV6-5 CASSQREGTEAFF TGTGCCAGCAGCCAACGCGAGGGTACTGAAGCTTTCTTT
- TRBJ2-1 - TRBV29-1 CSVEGRGTGSEQFF TGCAGCGTTGAAGGACGGGGGACGGGATCTGAGCAGTTCTTC
TRBD2 TRBJ2-7 - TRBV19 CASSLGLATYEQYF TGTGCCAGTAGCCTGGGACTAGCGACCTACGAGCAGTACTTC
TRBD2 TRBJ2-2 - TRBV6-4 CASSELAGASTGELFF TGTGCCAGCAGTGAACTAGCGGGAGCAAGCACCGGGGAGCTGTTTTTT
- TRBJ2-1 - TRBV4-1 CASSLPGLNNEQFF TGCGCCAGCAGCCTGCCGGGACTCAACAATGAGCAGTTCTTC
TRBD1 TRBJ1-1 - TRBV29-1 CSVERTGLVAFF TGCAGCGTTGAAAGGACAGGCCTTGTAGCTTTCTTT
TRBD1 TRBJ2-2 - TRBV27 CASSPRYRDRGISGELFF TGTGCCAGCAGCCCCCGCTATCGGGACAGGGGGATCTCCGGGGAGCTGTTTTTT
TRBD1 TRBJ1-1 - TRBV19 CASSIGPGTGGKAFF TGTGCCAGTAGTATCGGCCCCGGGACAGGGGGTAAAGCTTTCTTT
- TRBJ1-5 few TRBV4-1 CASGPGEGQPQHF TGCGCCAGCGGCCCAGGGGAAGGGCAGCCCCAGCATTTT
- TRBJ2-2 few TRBV28 CASSLIWEITGELFF TGTGCCAGCAGTTTAATTTGGGAGATCACCGGGGAGCTGTTTTTT
TRBD1 TRBJ2-7 - TRBV6-5 CASRRGQGREQYF TGTGCCAGCAGGCGGGGACAGGGTCGAGAGCAGTACTTC
TRBD1 TRBJ2-5 - TRBV19 CASSLYSGTTQGDQETQYF TGTGCCAGTAGTCTCTACTCCGGGACAACCCAGGGGGACCAAGAGACCCAGTACTTC
- TRBJ1-2 - TRBV6-5 CASSRTANYGYTF TGTGCCAGCAGTCGAACAGCTAACTATGGCTACACCTTC
TRBD2 TRBJ2-7 - TRBV7-6 CASSLGGGEQYF TGTGCCAGCAGCTTAGGGGGAGGGGAGCAGTACTTC
- TRBJ1-1 few TRBV10-3 CAISDGYATTEAFF TGTGCCATCAGTGATGGATACGCGACGACTGAAGCTTTCTTT
- TRBJ1-1 - TRBV5-5 CASRPMGNTEAFF TGTGCCAGCAGGCCAATGGGGAACACTGAAGCTTTCTTT
- TRBJ1-3 - TRBV19 CAARQSYGNTIYF TGTGCCGCCAGACAGAGCTATGGAAACACCATATATTTT
- TRBJ1-2 few TRBV5-4 CASSLVSPNYGYTF TGTGCCAGCAGCTTGGTCAGCCCTAACTATGGCTACACCTTC
TRBD1 TRBJ1-4 - TRBV10-2 CASSVGTGGGREKLFF TGCGCCAGCAGTGTAGGGACAGGGGGCGGTCGTGAAAAACTGTTTTTT
- TRBJ1-1 once TRBV18 CASSPPALRGVGTEAFF TGTGCCAGCTCACCACCCGCCCTTCGGGGGGTGGGCACTGAAGCTTTCTTT
TRBD1 TRBJ1-1 - TRBV23-1 CASNQGDRANTEAFF TGCGCCAGCAATCAAGGGGACAGGGCGAACACTGAAGCTTTCTTT
- TRBJ1-1 - TRBV29-1 CSVKFRQTNTEAFF TGCAGCGTTAAATTCCGCCAGACAAACACTGAAGCTTTCTTT
- TRBJ1-1 - TRBV9 CASSPNPKMNTEAFF TGTGCCAGCAGCCCGAATCCTAAAATGAACACTGAAGCTTTCTTT
TRBD1 TRBJ1-2 - TRBV5-1 CASSSTGVAYGYTF TGCGCCAGCAGCTCGACAGGGGTCGCCTATGGCTACACCTTC
- TRBJ1-3 - TRBV30 CACSVISGNTIYF TGTGCCTGTTCAGTGATCTCTGGAAACACCATATATTTT
TRBD1 TRBJ1-1 few TRBV2 CASTSGQVSEAFF TGTGCCAGCACCTCGGGACAGGTCTCTGAAGCTTTCTTT
TRBD1 TRBJ2-2 - TRBV10-2 CASRQGAIPGELFF TGCGCCAGCAGGCAGGGGGCGATCCCCGGGGAGCTGTTTTTT
- TRBJ1-2 - TRBV7-9 CASSPDTFYGYTF TGTGCCAGCAGCCCGGACACGTTCTATGGCTACACCTTC
TRBD2 TRBJ2-1 - TRBV4-1 CASSQDGAREIGNEQFF TGCGCCAGCAGCCAAGATGGGGCGCGGGAGATCGGCAATGAGCAGTTCTTC
- TRBJ1-1 once TRBV2 CASTLLLGAEAFF TGTGCCAGCACCCTTTTGCTAGGGGCTGAAGCTTTCTTT